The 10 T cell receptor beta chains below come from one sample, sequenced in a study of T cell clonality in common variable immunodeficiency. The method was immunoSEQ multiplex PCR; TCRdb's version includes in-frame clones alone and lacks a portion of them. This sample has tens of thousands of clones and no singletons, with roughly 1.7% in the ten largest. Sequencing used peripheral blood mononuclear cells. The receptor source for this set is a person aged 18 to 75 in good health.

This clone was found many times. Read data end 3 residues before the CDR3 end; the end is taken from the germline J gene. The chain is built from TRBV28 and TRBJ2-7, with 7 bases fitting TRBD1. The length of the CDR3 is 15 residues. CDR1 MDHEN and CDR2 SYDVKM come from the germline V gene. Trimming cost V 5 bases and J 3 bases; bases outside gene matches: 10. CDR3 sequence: CASSPAGTEDYEQYF. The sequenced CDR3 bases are TGTGCCAGCAGTCCCGCCGGGACAGAAGACTACGAG.

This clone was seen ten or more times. Incomplete CDR3 DNA: TGTGCCAGCAGTTACTCTCCGGGACTTTCTAAAGAGACC. It encodes CASSYSPGLSKET. The CDR3 reads in full as CASSYSPGLSKETQYF. The rearrangement links TRBV6-2 or TRBV6-3 to TRBJ2-5; TRBD2 is a possible D gene (6 bases). The read ends 3 residues early relative to the CDR3; the germline J gene fills the gap. Germline V CDR1 and CDR2: MNHEY, SVGEGT. The V end lost 0 bases, the J end lost 3 bases, and 14 bases lay between the germline ends. This CDR3 has 16 residues.

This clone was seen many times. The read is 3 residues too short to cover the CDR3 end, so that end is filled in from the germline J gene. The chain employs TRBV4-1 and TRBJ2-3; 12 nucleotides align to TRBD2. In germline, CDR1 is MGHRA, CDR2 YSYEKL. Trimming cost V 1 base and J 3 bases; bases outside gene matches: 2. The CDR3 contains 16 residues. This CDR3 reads CASSQVGLAGTDTQYF. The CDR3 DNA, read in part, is TGCGCCAGCAGCCAAGTGGGACTAGCGGGTACAGATACG.

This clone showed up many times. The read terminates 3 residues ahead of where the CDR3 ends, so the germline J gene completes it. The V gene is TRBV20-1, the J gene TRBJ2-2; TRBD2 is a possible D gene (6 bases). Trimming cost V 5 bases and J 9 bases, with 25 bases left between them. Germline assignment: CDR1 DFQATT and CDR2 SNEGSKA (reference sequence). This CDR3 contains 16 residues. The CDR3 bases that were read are TGCAGTGCTCCCACACCACTAGCTGGGGGGTCCCGGGAG. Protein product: CSAPTPLAGGSRE. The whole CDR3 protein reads CSAPTPLAGGSRELFF.

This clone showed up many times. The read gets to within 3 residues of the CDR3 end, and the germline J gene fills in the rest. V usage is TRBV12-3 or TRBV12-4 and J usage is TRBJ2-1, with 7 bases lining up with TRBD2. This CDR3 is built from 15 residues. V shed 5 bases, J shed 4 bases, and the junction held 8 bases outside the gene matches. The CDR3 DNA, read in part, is TGTGCCAGCAGTCCTACTAGCGTAGTATACAATGAG. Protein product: CASSPTSVVYNE. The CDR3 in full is CASSPTSVVYNEQFF.

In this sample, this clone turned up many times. CDR3 residues: CASRVGGTGGYDTQYF. The DNA read from the CDR3 is TGCGCCAGCAGGGTCGGTGGTACAGGGGGCTATGATACG. The gene calls are TRBV5-1 and TRBJ2-3, with 9 bases lining up with TRBD1. The sequenced fragment ends 3 residues before the CDR3 boundary, so the rest is inferred from the germline J gene. After removal of 5 bases from V and 6 bases from J, the junction contained 13 bases not matched to a gene. Per the germline V gene, CDR1 is SGHRS and CDR2 is YFSETQ. CDR3 length equals 16 residues.

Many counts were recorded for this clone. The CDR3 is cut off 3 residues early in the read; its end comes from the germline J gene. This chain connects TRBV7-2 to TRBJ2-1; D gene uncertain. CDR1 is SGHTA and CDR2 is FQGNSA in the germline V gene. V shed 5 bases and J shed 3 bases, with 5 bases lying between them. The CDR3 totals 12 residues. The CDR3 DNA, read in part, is TGTGCCAGCAGCCCTAACTACAATGAG. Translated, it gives CASSPNYNE. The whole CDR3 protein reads CASSPNYNEQFF.

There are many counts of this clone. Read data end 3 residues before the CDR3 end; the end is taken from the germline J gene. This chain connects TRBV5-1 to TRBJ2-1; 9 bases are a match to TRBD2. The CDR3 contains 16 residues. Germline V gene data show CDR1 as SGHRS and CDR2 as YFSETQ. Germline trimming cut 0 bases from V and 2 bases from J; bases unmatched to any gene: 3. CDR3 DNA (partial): TGCGCCAGCAGCTTGGATGGCGGGAGGGCCTACAATGAG. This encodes CASSLDGGRAYNE. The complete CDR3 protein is CASSLDGGRAYNEQFF.

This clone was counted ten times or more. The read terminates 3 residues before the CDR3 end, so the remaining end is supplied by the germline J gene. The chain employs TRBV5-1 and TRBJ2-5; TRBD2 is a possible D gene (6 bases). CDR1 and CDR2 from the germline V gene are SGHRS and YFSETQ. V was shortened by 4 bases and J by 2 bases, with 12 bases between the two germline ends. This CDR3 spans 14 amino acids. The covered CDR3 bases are TGCGCCAGCAGCCCGGGCGGGACTCAAGAGACC. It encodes CASSPGGTQET. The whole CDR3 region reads CASSPGGTQETQYF.

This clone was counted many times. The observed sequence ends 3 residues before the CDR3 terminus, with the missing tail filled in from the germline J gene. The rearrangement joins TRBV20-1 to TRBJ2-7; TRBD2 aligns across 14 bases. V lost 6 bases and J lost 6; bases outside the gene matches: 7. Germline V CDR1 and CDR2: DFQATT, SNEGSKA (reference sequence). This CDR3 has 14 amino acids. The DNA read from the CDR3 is TGCAGTGCAAGACTAGCGGGAGGGCCTGGCGAG. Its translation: CSARLAGGPGE. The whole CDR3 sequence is CSARLAGGPGEQYF.